A single sample is the source of the 3 T cell receptor beta chains below, sequenced in a study of T cells in Graves' hyperthyroidism and ophthalmopathy. TCR beta CDR3 region amplification was performed from RNA transcripts. The study used the HTBI primer set for a first-round RT-PCR of the TCR CDR3. MiXCR, applied by TCRdb to the multiplex PCR reads, yields one record per CDR3 protein. The sample holds about 350,000 distinct CDR3 sequences, approximately 15% seen once. The source material was blood. The receptors derive from a woman aged 25 to 45 with Graves' hyperthyroidism.

The rearrangement uses TRBV6-1 and TRBJ1-5; D unclear. CDR1 is MNHNS and CDR2 is SASEGT in the germline V gene. This CDR3 is built from 16 residues. V lost 7 bases and J lost 0, with 16 bases in between. The CDR3 here is CASKEGSFYSNQPQHF. CDR3 DNA sequence: TGTGCCAGCAAAGAAGGTTCTTTTTATAGCAATCAGCCCCAGCATTTT.

In its sample, this clonotype was seen a few times. The V gene is TRBV3-1, the J gene TRBJ1-1; D possibly corresponds to TRBD1 (6 bases). CDR3 length: 15 residues. Germline-derived CDR1 and CDR2 are LGHDT and YNNKEL (reference sequence). V shed 1 base and J shed 0 bases, with 9 bases lying between them. CDR3 DNA: TGTGCCAGCAGCCAAGGGGGGGCTATGAACACTGAAGCTTTCTTT. Protein product: CASSQGGAMNTEAFF.

This chain connects TRBV6-6 to TRBJ2-7; 9 bases are a match to TRBD1. Germline trimming cut 8 bases from V and 2 bases from J; bases unmatched to any gene: 22. Germline loops: CDR1 MNHNY, CDR2 SVGAGI (reference sequence). The CDR3 length is 19 residues. CDR3 nucleotides: TGTGCCAGCGGTTCTGTAGGCGTCCCCCTCCGGGACAGGGCCTACGAGCAGTACTTC. This codes for CASGSVGVPLRDRAYEQYF.